Shown below are 21 T cell receptor beta chains from a single sample sequenced in a study of T cell repertoires in cytomegalovirus infection. What these receptors recognize is not known. TCRdb used MiXCR to reprocess the reads, holding one entry per CDR3 protein. The table has fewer than 1,000,000 distinct CDR3 sequences, less than 35% seen once. Material: cultured CD8+ T cells from PBMCs, obtained from culture after CMV antigen stimulation. Source of these receptors: a human donor in good health (CMV status not recorded). Some clones in this sample may be carry-over from other donors' samples.

The V call is TRBV2, the J call TRBJ2-1, with D perhaps TRBD1 or TRBD2 (5 bases each). Germline V lookup: CDR1 SNHLY, CDR2 FYNNEI. The CDR3 runs 16 residues. The V gene lost 8 bases and the J gene lost 2 bases, with 19 bases spanning the gap. The CDR3 DNA is TGTGCCAGCGAGGACTCTCCAGGGATTACCTACAATGAGCAGTTCTTC. It yields the protein CASEDSPGITYNEQFF.

This clonotype is a singleton in its sample. Germline is not matched at one junction end, which may reflect a read error. The chain recombines TRBV7-6 with TRBJ2-1; 7 bases are a match to TRBD1. The CDR3 sequence is 15 residues long. Germline CDR1 SGHVS, CDR2 FNYEAQ. The CDR3 region has the DNA TGTGCCAGCAGCTACCGGGACAGCTCCTACAATGGGCAGTTCTTC. It encodes CASSYRDSSYNGQFF.

The rearrangement links TRBV13 to TRBJ1-1, with D uncertain. Trimming cost V 7 bases and J 1 base, with 13 bases left between them. Germline CDR1 PRHDT, CDR2 FYEKMQ (reference sequence). The CDR3 sequence is 14 residues long. The CDR3 region is CASNPPGPNTEAFF. The CDR3 nucleotides read TGTGCCAGCAACCCCCCCGGGCCGAACACTGAAGCTTTCTTT.

This clonotype was observed a handful of times. The genes are TRBV10-3 and TRBJ2-7, with D possibly TRBD1 on 7 matching bases. The CDR3 extends over 13 amino acids. Trimming took off 8 bases at V and 2 bases at J, with 13 bases between the two ends. Germline CDR1 and CDR2: ENHRY and SYGVKD. The CDR3 spells CAIGGTVTYEQYF. The CDR3 DNA reads TGTGCCATCGGCGGGACAGTAACCTACGAGCAGTACTTC.

CDR3 DNA sequence: TGTGCCAGCAGTTCCACAGGGTCAAAGAATCAGCCCCAGCATTTT. Its translation is CASSSTGSKNQPQHF. This chain joins TRBV27 and TRBJ1-5; TRBD1 is a possible D gene (6 bases). This CDR3 is built from 15 residues. Germline CDR1 and CDR2: MNHEY and SMNVEV (reference sequence). V was clipped by 4 bases and J by 4 bases, with 14 bases between them.

The chain carries TRBV4-3 and TRBJ1-2, with TRBD1 matching 8 bases. Trimming took 3 bases from V and 7 from J; bases not matched to a gene: 7. The CDR3 runs to 14 residues. From germline, CDR1 is LGHNA and CDR2 YSLEER. The CDR3, as DNA: TGCGCCAGCAGCCAGGGGACAGGCTATGGTGGCTACACCTTC. Encoded protein: CASSQGTGYGGYTF.

This clonotype was seen a handful of times. The rearrangement joins TRBV25-1 to TRBJ2-1; 8 nucleotides align to TRBD2. V lost 3 bases, J lost 5 bases, and 18 bases stayed unmatched. The germline V gene has CDR1 MGHDK and CDR2 SYGVNS. The CDR3 has 19 amino acids. The CDR3 region has the DNA TGTGCCAGCAGTGATACCCCCAAGGGAGCGGGGGAAGTTAACAATGAGCAGTTCTTC. Translating gives CASSDTPKGAGEVNNEQFF.

This clonotype has a single count. The CDR3 DNA sequence: TGTGCCAGCAGTAAGGGGGTAGTTCAGCCCCAGCATTTT. Translation: CASSKGVVQPQHF. V and J are TRBV12-3 or TRBV12-4 and TRBJ1-5, with D tentatively TRBD1 (6 bases). With 5 bases removed from V and 6 bases from J, the gap between germline ends came to 11 bases. This CDR3 is built from 13 residues.

In this sample, this clonotype turned up once. The chain joins TRBV9 to TRBJ2-5, with TRBD1 as a possible D gene (5 bases). CDR1 and CDR2 (germline): SGDLS, YYNGEE. The ends were cut back, 0 bases at V and 2 bases at J, with 14 bases in the middle. The CDR3 runs 16 residues. In DNA, the CDR3 is TGTGCCAGCAGCGTAGGTTCTCAGGGAATACAAGAGACCCAGTACTTC. Its translation: CASSVGSQGIQETQYF.

This clonotype was seen a handful of times. This chain links TRBV5-5 with TRBJ2-1, with a possible D match to TRBD1 (5 bases). Trimming cost V 7 bases and J 1 base, with 15 bases left between them. The germline gives CDR1 SGHKS, CDR2 YYEKEE (reference sequence). CDR3 length: 15 residues. CDR3 sequence reads: CASYSGRGSYNEQFF. As DNA, the CDR3 is TGTGCCAGCTACTCGGGTAGGGGTTCCTACAATGAGCAGTTCTTC. Full variable domain (outside the CDR3, taken from reference TRBV5-5 and TRBJ2-1): DAGVTQSPTHLIKTRGQQVTLRCSPISGHKSVSWYQQVLGQGPQFIFQYYEKEERGRGNFPDRFSARQFPNYSSELNVNALLLGDSALYLCASYSGRGSYNEQFFGPGTRLTVL.

About this clonotype itself: A read error may account for a junction end that differs from germline. The gene calls are TRBV24-1 and TRBJ2-1; TRBD1 agrees at 8 bases. The CDR3 covers 16 residues. From germline, CDR1 is KGHDR and CDR2 SFDVKD. This CDR3 reads CVTSDRDRGLYNEQFF. As DNA, the CDR3 is TGTGTCACCAGTGACCGAGACAGGGGTCTCTACAATGAGCAGTTCTTC.

This clonotype was recorded at least ten times. This chain's CDR3 is CASSYSTRGEDTGELFF. CDR3 coding DNA: TGTGCCAGCAGTTACTCGACTCGGGGTGAGGACACCGGGGAGCTGTTTTTT. The chain couples TRBV6-2 or TRBV6-3 to TRBJ2-2, with a possible D match to TRBD2 (5 bases). The CDR3 has 17 amino acids. The germline CDR1 and CDR2 sequences are MNHEY and SVGEGT. V lost 0 bases and J lost 3, with 14 bases in between.

The chain links TRBV18 to TRBJ2-1; D gene uncertain. There are 13 residues in the CDR3. V shed 2 bases and J shed 10 bases, with 12 bases lying between them. Per the germline V gene, CDR1 is KGHSH and CDR2 is LQKENI. The CDR3 here is CASSPNPIGEQFF. CDR3 DNA: TGTGCCAGCTCACCAAATCCAATCGGAGAGCAGTTCTTC.

This chain joins TRBV27 and TRBJ2-5; 10 positions agree with TRBD1. The germline V gene encodes CDR1 MNHEY and CDR2 SMNVEV (reference sequence). The trim removed 5 bases at V and 4 bases at J, leaving 7 bases unmatched. This CDR3 region has 15 residues. The CDR3 is CASSELGTGAETQYF. In DNA, the CDR3 is TGTGCCAGCAGTGAGCTTGGGACAGGGGCAGAGACCCAGTACTTC.

The chain employs TRBV6-2 or TRBV6-3 and TRBJ1-2; 9 bases fit TRBD1. CDR1 MNHEY and CDR2 SVGEGT come from the germline V gene. With V trimmed by 5 bases and J by 6 bases, 10 bases remained unmatched. The CDR3 totals 15 residues. CDR3 in amino acids: CASSLTPGTGHGYTF. CDR3 bases: TGTGCCAGCAGTCTTACTCCCGGGACAGGGCATGGCTACACCTTC.

V and J are TRBV15 and TRBJ2-2; D is possibly TRBD1 (6 bases). The CDR3 is 17 amino acids. The germline CDR1 and CDR2 sequences are LNHNV and YYDKDF (reference sequence). Trimming removed 0 bases at V and 1 base at J, with 12 bases between. The CDR3 protein is CATSRDSRGRNTGELFF. DNA of the CDR3: TGTGCCACCAGCAGAGATTCCAGGGGCAGGAACACCGGGGAGCTGTTTTTT.

There are many counts of this clonotype. The rearrangement links TRBV7-2 to TRBJ1-5, with a weak D call TRBD1 (6 bases). V lost 1 base and J 6 bases, leaving 19 bases between the germline ends. Germline CDR1 and CDR2: SGHTA and FQGNSA. This CDR3 comprises 17 residues. CDR3 nucleotides: TGTGCCAGCAGCTTAGTGCTAGACAGGTCTGGGAGTCAGCCCCAGCATTTT. Its translation: CASSLVLDRSGSQPQHF.

The chain carries TRBV9 and TRBJ1-1; D unclear. The CDR3 consists of 13 residues. Between the trimmed V and J ends, which lost 0 bases and 1 base, there was a span of 4 bases. Germline V CDR1 and CDR2: SGDLS, YYNGEE. The DNA of the CDR3 is TGTGCCAGCAGCGTAGAGAGGAACACTGAAGCTTTCTTT. Its translation: CASSVERNTEAFF.

There are a few counts of this clonotype. The chain uses TRBV6-2 or TRBV6-3 and TRBJ2-5, with D possibly being TRBD2 (6 bases). This CDR3 is built from 13 residues. Germline V CDR1 and CDR2: MNHEY, SVGEGT. Trimming removed 5 bases from V and 5 bases from J, with 12 bases in between. The CDR3 sequence: CASSPGTWETQYF. The DNA for the CDR3 is TGTGCCAGCAGTCCCGGGACTTGGGAGACCCAGTACTTC.

V and J are TRBV19 and TRBJ1-1; D is undetermined. The germline CDR1 and CDR2 sequences are LNHDA and SQIVND (reference sequence). V was clipped by 2 bases and J by 1 base, with 11 bases between them. This CDR3 is built from 15 residues. The CDR3, as DNA: TGTGCCAGTAGTATACTCGAGTGGGGGAACACTGAAGCTTTCTTT. Translation gives CASSILEWGNTEAFF. Combining the CDR3 with reference TRBV19 and TRBJ1-1 gives the whole variable domain DGGITQSPKYLFRKEGQNVTLSCEQNLNHDAMYWYRQDPGQGLRLIYYSQIVNDFQKGDIAEGYSVSREKKESFPLTVTSAQKNPTAFYLCASSILEWGNTEAFFGQGTRLTVV.

At least ten counts were recorded for this clonotype. The rearrangement joins TRBV27 to TRBJ2-2; D tentatively reads TRBD1 or TRBD2 (6 bases each). Trimming left V 6 bases short and J 6 bases short, with 11 bases between. CDR1 and CDR2 from the germline V gene are MNHEY and SMNVEV (reference sequence). The CDR3 covers 13 residues. The CDR3 region is CASSLGGPGELFF. The CDR3 DNA follows: TGTGCCAGCAGCTTAGGGGGGCCCGGGGAGCTGTTTTTT.